Listed below are T cell receptor beta chains from one sample, sequenced in a study of low-dose radiotherapy and immunotherapy resistance in tumors. TCRdb itself ran the reads through MiXCR, one entry per CDR3 protein. The repertoire holds 60,000 to 90,000 distinct CDR3 sequences, with around 30% as singletons. Sequencing was performed on PBMCs, taken before treatment. These receptor sequences come from a female donor with ovarian cancer. The CDR3 runs from the conserved cysteine through the conserved F or W. The D gene is left open where the match is weak. Part of the rows lack a size; the others show once, few, many or a class for expanded clones.

TRBJ2-3,TRBD1,TRBV28,NA,15,TGTGCCAGCAGGGGGGGAGGACAGGGGGCCGATACGCAGTATTTT,CASRGGGQGADTQYF
TRBJ1-2,NA,TRBV18,many,13,TGTGCCAGCTCACCACAGGATAACTATGGCTACACCTTC,CASSPQDNYGYTF
TRBJ2-7,NA,TRBV30,many,13,TGTGCCTGGGCGGGGCTCAACGGCTACGAGCAGTACTTC,CAWAGLNGYEQYF
TRBJ2-3,NA,TRBV2,many,12,TGTGCCAGCACGGTCAGCACAGATACGCAGTATTTT,CASTVSTDTQYF
TRBJ1-2,NA,TRBV5-1,NA,12,TGCGCCAGCAACCAACTCTCGGGGGGCTACACCTTC,CASNQLSGGYTF
TRBJ2-5,TRBD1,TRBV7-2,many,15,TGTGCCAGCAGCCCCCGGACAGGGGGTACGGAGACCCAGTACTTC,CASSPRTGGTETQYF
TRBJ1-1,TRBD1,TRBV29-1,many,11,TGCAGCGTCCTTCATCAGGGGGCTGCTTTCTTT,CSVLHQGAAFF
TRBJ2-4,TRBD1,TRBV3-1,many,15,TGTGCCAGCAGCCCCCGGACAGGGGGCGGGAACATTCAGTACTTC,CASSPRTGGGNIQYF
TRBJ2-1,NA,TRBV24-1,many,13,TGTGCCACCAGTGATACACGGGGCAATGAGCAGTTCTTC,CATSDTRGNEQFF
TRBJ2-5,NA,TRBV6-2/TRBV6-3,NA,16,TGTGCCAGCAGTTACAGATCTGAAACCCCGTGGGAGACCCAGTACTTC,CASSYRSETPWETQYF
TRBJ2-1,NA,TRBV7-2,NA,15,TGTGCCAGCAGCTTGGGGGTCGAGACCTACAATGAGCAGTTCTTC,CASSLGVETYNEQFF
TRBJ1-2,TRBD1,TRBV12-3/TRBV12-4,many,12,TGTGCCAGCAGACCCGACAGGGGACCATACACCTTC,CASRPDRGPYTF
TRBJ1-1,NA,TRBV7-9,many,15,TGTGCCAGCAGCTTAAGGGACACTGGGAACACTGAAGCTTTCTTT,CASSLRDTGNTEAFF
TRBJ2-3,NA,TRBV18,NA,11,TGTGCCAGCTCGGACACAGATACGCAGTATTTT,CASSDTDTQYF
TRBJ2-7,TRBD1,TRBV10-3,NA,15,TGTGCCATCAGTGGGATTGATGGACAGGCCTACGAGCAGTACTTC,CAISGIDGQAYEQYF
TRBJ2-3,NA,TRBV24-1,few,14,TGTGCCACCCGGCCGGTCCCTGGCACAGATACGCAGTATTTT,CATRPVPGTDTQYF
TRBJ1-4,TRBD1,TRBV5-1,many,16,TGCGCCAGCAGCTTCACCCCCGGGACAGGAAATGAAAAACTGTTTTTT,CASSFTPGTGNEKLFF
TRBJ1-2,NA,TRBV4-3,many,15,TGCGCCAGCAGCCAGGATACCGACTATAACTATGGCTACACCTTC,CASSQDTDYNYGYTF
TRBJ2-2,TRBD1,TRBV6-2/TRBV6-3,many,15,TGTGCCAGCAGTGCGACAGGGGTTTATTCCGGGGAGCTGTTTTTT,CASSATGVYSGELFF
TRBJ1-1,NA,TRBV5-8,NA,14,TGTGCCAGCAGCCTACCGCCCGGACTTAGTGAAGCTTTCTTT,CASSLPPGLSEAFF
TRBJ1-4,NA,TRBV18,many,13,TGTGCCAGCTCACCCAACAGGGTCGAAAAACTGTTTTTT,CASSPNRVEKLFF
TRBJ2-1,NA,TRBV7-7,few,14,TGTGCTAGCAGCTCCCGGGTGGGCAGCAATGAGCAGTTCTTC,CASSSRVGSNEQFF
TRBJ1-5,TRBD1,TRBV16,once,15,TGTGCCAGCACTGACAGGGGGGATAGCAATCAGCCCCAGCATTTT,CASTDRGDSNQPQHF
TRBJ2-4,NA,TRBV19,NA,17,TGTGCCAGTACCCCAGCGGTGGCAGCCCTAGCCAAAAACATTCAGTACTTC,CASTPAVAALAKNIQYF
TRBJ1-6,NA,TRBV6-1,few,15,TGTGCCAGCAGAAGACAGCTCTCCTATAATTCACCCCTCCACTTT,CASRRQLSYNSPLHF
TRBJ2-7,NA,TRBV5-5,NA,15,TGTGCCAGCAGCTCCCGGGGAGTTAGCTCCTACGAGCAGTACTTC,CASSSRGVSSYEQYF
TRBJ1-2,TRBD1,TRBV2,many,15,TGTGCCAGCAGTGAAGCGAGGACAGGTCTCTATGGCTACACCTTC,CASSEARTGLYGYTF
TRBJ2-3,TRBD1,TRBV4-2,many,16,TGTGCCAGCAGCCAGACACCGGGACAGCGCACAGATACGCAGTATTTT,CASSQTPGQRTDTQYF
TRBJ2-2,NA,TRBV5-1,NA,18,TGCGCCAGCAGCTTGTTTTTTGCTGGCCAGGGTGGCACCGGGGAGCTGTTTTTT,CASSLFFAGQGGTGELFF
TRBJ2-7,NA,TRBV12-3/TRBV12-4,few,11,TGTGCCAGCAGTCCCTCATACGAGCAGTACTTC,CASSPSYEQYF
TRBJ2-1,TRBD2,TRBV6-2/TRBV6-3,many,16,TGTGCCAGCGGAGATAGCGGGAGGGGATTCTACAATGAGCAGTTCTTC,CASGDSGRGFYNEQFF
TRBJ2-2,TRBD1,TRBV19,NA,14,TGTGCCAGTAGTTCTACAGGGGCCCCCGGGGAGCTGTTTTTT,CASSSTGAPGELFF
TRBJ2-3,NA,TRBV5-1,many,13,TGCGCCAGCAGTATTGGGGGAACAGATACGCAGTATTTT,CASSIGGTDTQYF
TRBJ2-2,NA,TRBV3-1,many,13,TGTGCCAGCAGCCAATCACGATCCGGGGAGCTGTTTTTT,CASSQSRSGELFF
TRBJ1-5,NA,TRBV28,many,16,TGTGCCAGCAGAGTCCGGGACCATGATAGCAATCAGCCCCAGCATTTT,CASRVRDHDSNQPQHF
TRBJ2-5,NA,TRBV29-1,few,13,TGCAGCGTTGCGACAGGCTTACAAGAGACCCAGTACTTC,CSVATGLQETQYF
TRBJ2-3,NA,TRBV7-2,many,15,TGTGCCAGCAGCTTAGCGGGTGTTAGCACAGATACGCAGTATTTT,CASSLAGVSTDTQYF
TRBJ2-5,TRBD2,TRBV5-1,many,15,TGCGCCAGCAGCCGGGGACTAGCGGAACAAGAGACCCAGTACTTC,CASSRGLAEQETQYF
TRBJ2-2,TRBD2,TRBV11-2,NA,18,TGTGCCAGCAGCTCGAGGACTAGCGGCTTTACGAACACCGGGGAGCTGTTTTTT,CASSSRTSGFTNTGELFF
TRBJ2-5,NA,TRBV11-2,many,15,TGTGCCAGCAGCTTCTGGGCAGGGTCCCAGGAGACCCAGTACTTC,CASSFWAGSQETQYF
TRBJ1-5,TRBD1,TRBV6-4,NA,14,TGTGCCAGCAGCCGACAGGGAGGCGAGGAGCCCCAGCATTTT,CASSRQGGEEPQHF